This T cell receptor (beta chain) comes out of a study of shared clonotypes between healthy human individuals. Study details: Those who served as donors were a couple of women and a few men between the ages of 18 and 49.

The V and J ends lost 5 bases and 2 bases respectively, with 10 bases between them. Germline values: CDR1 MNHEY, CDR2 SMNVEV (reference sequence). The CDR3 length is 13 residues. Study-level findings and limits: Estimated clonotype richness was generally higher in naive than memory subsets.

Naive CD8 cells, CD45RO-negative and positively selected for CCR7, excluded terminally differentiated effector memory CD45RA+ cells. Using immunoSEQ multiplex PCR, the repertoire was profiled, and TCRdb retains in-frame clones only, with some absent. Seen here are over 2,000,000 clones, roughly 95% observed once, and the top ten hold over 1.5%. Comment on this clone: The antigen is unknown.

This TCR derives from a man aged 18 to 30 in good health. Some clones in this sample may be carry-over from other donors' samples. The sample taken for sequencing was naive CD8+ T cells from PBMCs. The chain combines TRBV27 with TRBJ2-7; TRBD1 or TRBD2 may be the D gene (5 bases each). CDR3 loop: CASSHGDAYEQYF. CDR3 bases: TGTGCCAGCAGTCACGGGGACGCCTACGAGCAGTACTTC.